The T cell receptor (beta chain) described here comes from a study of T cell responses to AZD1222 COVID-19 vaccine. TCRdb's copy holds only in-frame clones and misses some; the assay was immunoSEQ multiplex PCR. Found here are 200,000 to 250,000 clones, about 92% of them singletons; the top ten hold roughly 1%. V lost 5 bases, J lost 2 bases, and 9 bases stayed unmatched. The germline gives CDR1 LNHDA, CDR2 SQIVND (reference sequence). This CDR3 contains 16 residues. Concerning this clone itself: Its antigen is unknown.

Study outcomes and limitations: Only a handful of AZD1222 recipients were seropositive at baseline. Regions left unmutated in variants are reportedly the target of nearly half of spike-specific TCRs. The study sampled repertoires only after the peak T cell response.

This sequence joins TRBV19 and TRBJ1-5; TRBD1 aligns across 7 bases. The sequencing used peripheral blood, collected on day 0 of MenACWY control vaccination. This receptor was obtained from an adult in good health. CDR3 in DNA: TGTGCCAGTAGTCCGCTGACAGGGCAGCGCAATCAGCCCCAGCATTTT. Translated, it gives CASSPLTGQRNQPQHF.